Presented here are 2 T cell receptor beta chains from one specimen sequenced in a study of response to subunit inactivated influenza vaccine (dated by TCRdb to 2016 to 2019). Preparation of the library involved RT-PCR. TCRdb records Illumina HiSeq 2500 as the sequencer. TCRdb ran its own pipeline on the public reads, namely fastp trimming at Q25 and MiXCR clone calling, and kept in-frame beta chains. A single entry per CDR3 protein holds the most common genes and DNA from its merged rows. For this sample the table gives around 850,000 distinct CDR3 sequences, of which roughly 20% were detected only once. The ten largest clones take up 9.5% to 13% of the sample. Sequences were derived from PBMCs from blood, sampled 4 to 6 days after vaccination. The receptors originated from a man in his forties or fifties who received an inactivated influenza vaccine. Donor details come from another sample of the same person, matched by shared clones.

This clonotype turned up a few times. The chain combines TRBV6-5 with TRBJ1-1; D is undetermined. Germline V gene lookup returns CDR1 MNHEY and CDR2 SVGAGI. Trimming left V 2 bases short and J 1 base short, with 8 bases between. CDR3 length equals 14 residues. Written as DNA, the CDR3 is TGTGCCAGCAGTTACACAGAGACGAACACTGAAGCTTTCTTT. Translation gives CASSYTETNTEAFF.

J is TRBJ2-7 and V is TRBV20-1, with 9 bases fitting TRBD2. With 2 bases clipped from V and 7 bases from J, the junction kept 9 bases outside the gene matches. The germline gives CDR1 DFQATT, CDR2 SNEGSKA (reference sequence). CDR3 length equals 14 residues. Here the CDR3 DNA reads TGCAGTGCTAGAAGATCCGGACTAGCGAGTGAGCAGTACTTC. As protein: CSARRSGLASEQYF.